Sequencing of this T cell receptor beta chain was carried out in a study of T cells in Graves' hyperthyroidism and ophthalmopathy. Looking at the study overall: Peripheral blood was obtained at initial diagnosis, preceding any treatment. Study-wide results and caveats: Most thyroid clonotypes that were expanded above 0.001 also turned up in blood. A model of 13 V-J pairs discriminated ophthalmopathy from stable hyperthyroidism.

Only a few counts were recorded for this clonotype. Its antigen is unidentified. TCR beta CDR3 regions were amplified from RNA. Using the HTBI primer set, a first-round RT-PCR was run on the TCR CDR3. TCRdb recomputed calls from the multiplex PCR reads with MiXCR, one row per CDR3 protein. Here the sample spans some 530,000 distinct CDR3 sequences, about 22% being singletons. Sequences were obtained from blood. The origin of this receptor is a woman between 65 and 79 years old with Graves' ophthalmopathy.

The CDR3: CASSFRSGSLGTDTQYF. The CDR3 region has the DNA TGTGCCAGCAGTTTCCGTAGCGGGAGCTTAGGTACAGATACGCAGTATTTT. The chain uses TRBV12-3 or TRBV12-4 and TRBJ2-3; 9 bases map to TRBD2. V trimming: 3 bases; J trimming: 3 bases; junction bases outside the gene matches: 10. The CDR3 sequence is 17 residues long.